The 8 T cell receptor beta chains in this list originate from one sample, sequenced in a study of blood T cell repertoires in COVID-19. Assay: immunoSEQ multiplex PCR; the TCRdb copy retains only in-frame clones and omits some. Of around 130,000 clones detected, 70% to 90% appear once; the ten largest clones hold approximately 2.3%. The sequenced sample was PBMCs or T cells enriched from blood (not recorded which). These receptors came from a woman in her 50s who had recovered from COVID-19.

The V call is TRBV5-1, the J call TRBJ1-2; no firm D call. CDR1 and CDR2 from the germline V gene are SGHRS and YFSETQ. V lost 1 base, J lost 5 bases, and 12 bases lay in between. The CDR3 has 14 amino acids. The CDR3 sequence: CASSLQTESYGYTF. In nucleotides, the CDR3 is TGCGCCAGCAGCTTGCAGACTGAATCGTATGGCTACACCTTC.

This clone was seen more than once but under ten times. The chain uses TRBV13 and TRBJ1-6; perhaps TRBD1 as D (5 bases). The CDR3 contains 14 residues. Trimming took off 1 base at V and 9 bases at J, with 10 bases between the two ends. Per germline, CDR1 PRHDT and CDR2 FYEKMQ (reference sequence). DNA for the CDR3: TGTGCCAGCAGCTTAGCAATCGGGGGTTCACCCCTCCACTTT. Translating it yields CASSLAIGGSPLHF. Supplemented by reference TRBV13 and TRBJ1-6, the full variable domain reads AAGVIQSPRHLIKEKRETATLKCYPIPRHDTVYWYQQGPGQDPQFLISFYEKMQSDKGSIPDRFSAQQFSDYHSELNMSSLELGDSALYFCASSLAIGGSPLHFGNGTRLTVT.

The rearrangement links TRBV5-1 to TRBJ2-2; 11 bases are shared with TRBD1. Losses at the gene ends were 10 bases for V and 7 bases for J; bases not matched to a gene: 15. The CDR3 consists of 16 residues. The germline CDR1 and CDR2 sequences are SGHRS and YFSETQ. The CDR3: CASSGQGAGSIGELFF. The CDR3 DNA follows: TGCGCCTCCTCAGGACAGGGGGCCGGATCTATCGGGGAGCTGTTTTTT. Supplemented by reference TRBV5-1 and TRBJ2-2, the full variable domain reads KAGVTQTPRYLIKTRGQQVTLSCSPISGHRSVSWYQQTPGQGLQFLFEYFSETQRNKGNFPGRFSGRQFSNSRSEMNVSTLELGDSALYLCASSGQGAGSIGELFFGEGSRLTVL.

CDR3 bases: TGTGCCAGCAGTTATAGAGCGGACAGGCCTAATTCACCCCTCCACTTT. This codes for CASSYRADRPNSPLHF. The chain links TRBV6-5 to TRBJ1-6, with 7 bases that match TRBD1. The V and J ends lost 3 bases and 6 bases, in that order; junction bases with no gene match: 8. The CDR3 is 16 residues long. Germline CDR1 MNHEY, CDR2 SVGAGI.

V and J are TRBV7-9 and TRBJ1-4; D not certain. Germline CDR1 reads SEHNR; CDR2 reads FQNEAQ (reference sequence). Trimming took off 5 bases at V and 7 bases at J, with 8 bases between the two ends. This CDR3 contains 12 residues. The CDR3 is CASSANSEKLFF. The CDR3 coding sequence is TGTGCCAGCAGCGCGAATAGTGAAAAACTGTTTTTT.

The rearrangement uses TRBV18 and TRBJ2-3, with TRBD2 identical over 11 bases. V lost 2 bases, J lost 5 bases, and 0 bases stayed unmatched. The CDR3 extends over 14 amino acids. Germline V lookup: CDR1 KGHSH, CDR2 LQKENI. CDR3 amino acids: CASSPGLAGDTQYF. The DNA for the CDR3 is TGTGCCAGCTCACCAGGACTAGCGGGAGATACGCAGTATTTT.

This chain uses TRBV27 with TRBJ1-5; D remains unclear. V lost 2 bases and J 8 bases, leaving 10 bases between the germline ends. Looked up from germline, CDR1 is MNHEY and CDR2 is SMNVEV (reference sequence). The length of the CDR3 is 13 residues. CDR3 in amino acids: CASSLRSLEPQHF. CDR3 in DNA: TGTGCCAGCAGTTTAAGGAGTCTCGAGCCCCAGCATTTT.

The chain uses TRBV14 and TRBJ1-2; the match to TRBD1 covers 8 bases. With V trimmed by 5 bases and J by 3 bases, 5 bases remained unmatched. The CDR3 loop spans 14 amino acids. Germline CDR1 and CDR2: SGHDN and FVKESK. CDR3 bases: TGTGCCAGCAGCGGTCAGGGGGCTGACTATGGCTACACCTTC. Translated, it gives CASSGQGADYGYTF.